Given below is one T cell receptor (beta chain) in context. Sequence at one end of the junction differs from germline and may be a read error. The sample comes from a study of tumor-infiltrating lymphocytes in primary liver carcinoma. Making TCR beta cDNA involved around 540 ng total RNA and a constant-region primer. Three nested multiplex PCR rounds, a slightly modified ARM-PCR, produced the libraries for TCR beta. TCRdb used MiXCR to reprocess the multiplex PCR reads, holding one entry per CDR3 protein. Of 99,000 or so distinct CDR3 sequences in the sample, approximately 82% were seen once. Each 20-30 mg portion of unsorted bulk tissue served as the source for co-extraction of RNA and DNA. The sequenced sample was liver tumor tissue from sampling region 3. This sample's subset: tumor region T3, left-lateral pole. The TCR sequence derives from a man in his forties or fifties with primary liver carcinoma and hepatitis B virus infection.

The CDR3, as DNA: TGTGCCAGCAGTTACCTGATAGTTGGAAATGAGCAGTATTTC. It translates to CASSYLIVGNEQYF. The chain employs TRBV6-2 or TRBV6-3 and TRBJ2-1; D gene unclear. CDR3 size: 14 residues. From germline, CDR1 is MNHEY and CDR2 SVGEGT.